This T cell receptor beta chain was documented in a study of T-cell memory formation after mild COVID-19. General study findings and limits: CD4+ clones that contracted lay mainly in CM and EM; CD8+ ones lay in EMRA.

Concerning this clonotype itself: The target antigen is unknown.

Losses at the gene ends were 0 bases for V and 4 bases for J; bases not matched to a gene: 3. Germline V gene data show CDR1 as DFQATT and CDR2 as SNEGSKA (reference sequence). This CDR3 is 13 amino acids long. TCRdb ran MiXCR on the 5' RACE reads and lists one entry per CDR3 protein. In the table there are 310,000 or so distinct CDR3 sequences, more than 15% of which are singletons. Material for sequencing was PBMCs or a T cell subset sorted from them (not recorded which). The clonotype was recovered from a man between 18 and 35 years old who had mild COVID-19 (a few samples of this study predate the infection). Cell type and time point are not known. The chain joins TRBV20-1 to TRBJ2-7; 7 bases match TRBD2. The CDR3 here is CSARDLLAYEQYF. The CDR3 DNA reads TGCAGTGCTAGAGATCTACTAGCGTACGAGCAGTACTTC.